Below are 32 T cell receptor beta chains sequenced from a single sample in a study of blood T cell repertoires in COVID-19. Sequencing was performed with immunoSEQ multiplex PCR; in TCRdb, only in-frame clones are kept and a portion is missing. Here the sample spans roughly 240,000 clones, approximately 85% being singletons. Sequencing was done on a sample of peripheral blood. Source of these receptors: a man between 45 and 60 years old with COVID-19, enrolled during active disease.

This clone appeared a single time. This chain connects TRBV3-1 (or the pseudogene TRBV3-2) to TRBJ1-1; D ambiguous. Germline CDR1 and CDR2: LGHDT and YNNKEL (reference sequence). CDR3 length equals 14 residues. V shed 1 base and J shed 1 base, with 7 bases lying between them. The CDR3 DNA reads as TGTGCCAGCAGCCAAGTAGCCCCGAACACTGAAGCTTTCTTT. It yields the protein CASSQVAPNTEAFF.

The chain carries TRBV7-9 and TRBJ1-1; 7 bases match TRBD1. J lost 4 bases, V lost 5 bases, and 10 bases had no gene match. The CDR3 is 15 residues long. The V gene's germline CDR1 is SEHNR and CDR2 FQNEAQ (reference sequence). The CDR3: CASSPETGTVTEAFF. The CDR3 coding sequence is TGTGCCAGCAGCCCGGAGACAGGGACTGTCACTGAAGCTTTCTTT.

This sequence joins TRBV11-2 and TRBJ1-3, with 9 positions matching TRBD1. Germline lookup yields CDR1 SGHAT and CDR2 FQNNGV. V lost 5 bases to trimming and J lost 3 bases; unmatched junction nucleotides: 8. This CDR3 has 16 amino acids. This CDR3 is CASSLRQGVIGNTIYF. In nucleotides, the CDR3 is TGTGCCAGCAGCCTACGACAGGGGGTAATTGGAAACACCATATATTTT.

DNA of the CDR3: TGTGCCGTCCGGGACAGGGAGCTCACTGAAGCTTTCTTT. This gives the protein CAVRDRELTEAFF. V gene TRBV19 combines with J gene TRBJ1-1, with 9 bases identical to TRBD1. Trimming at V came to 11 bases and at J to 4 bases, leaving 8 bases not matched to a gene. Germline CDR1 reads LNHDA; CDR2 reads SQIVND (reference sequence). The CDR3 is 13 residues long.

V gene TRBV6-5 combines with J gene TRBJ2-7, with D possibly being TRBD1 (5 bases). This CDR3 has 15 residues. From germline, CDR1 is MNHEY and CDR2 SVGAGI. Trimming shortened V by 4 bases and J by 5 bases, and 18 bases separated the two germline ends. CDR3 amino acids: CASSSQGRVINEQYF. As DNA, the CDR3 is TGTGCCAGCAGTTCTCAGGGCAGGGTGATCAACGAGCAGTACTTC.

The rearrangement links TRBV6-2 or TRBV6-3 to TRBJ2-5; 9 nucleotides agree with TRBD1. V dropped 5 bases and J dropped 4; count of bases not matched to a gene: 11. Germline V gene data show CDR1 as MNHEY and CDR2 as SVGEGT. The CDR3 loop spans 16 amino acids. The CDR3 loop is CASSEPGTGLRETQYF. The CDR3 nucleotides are TGTGCCAGCAGTGAGCCCGGGACAGGGCTTCGAGAGACCCAGTACTTC.

This clone has just a few counts. CDR3 bases: TGTGCCAGCAGCTTGGGCGACCGACAGGGGAAGGCACCCCTCCACTTT. Protein sequence: CASSLGDRQGKAPLHF. The V and J genes are TRBV5-4 and TRBJ1-6, with TRBD1 identical over 8 bases. The CDR3 loop spans 16 amino acids. The trim removed 0 bases at V and 11 bases at J, leaving 10 bases unmatched. CDR1 SGHNT and CDR2 YYREEE come from the germline V gene (reference sequence).

This chain joins TRBV6-1 and TRBJ1-1; no reliable D call. V was clipped by 1 base and J by 7 bases, with 13 bases between them. Germline V lookup: CDR1 MNHNS, CDR2 SASEGT. The CDR3 spans 14 residues. Here the CDR3 DNA reads TGTGCCAGCAGTGAAGTCTTAGGCGGTGGTGAAGCTTTCTTT. It translates to CASSEVLGGGEAFF.

This clone was observed once. J is TRBJ2-7 and V is TRBV7-2; the D gene is possibly TRBD1 (5 bases). The CDR3 covers 14 residues. The germline CDR1 and CDR2 sequences are SGHTA and FQGNSA. Trimming removed 1 base from V and 3 bases from J, with 10 bases in between. CDR3 coding DNA: TGTGCCAGCAGCTTAGTTAGCAGGGACTACGAGCAGTACTTC. Translated: CASSLVSRDYEQYF.

The chain couples TRBV24-1 to TRBJ2-5; D is uncertain. Trimming left V 6 bases short and J 5 bases short, with 15 bases between. The germline V gene encodes CDR1 KGHDR and CDR2 SFDVKD. The CDR3 totals 14 residues. The CDR3 spells CATSSGPIGETQYF. CDR3 sequence (DNA): TGTGCCACCAGTAGTGGTCCGATCGGGGAGACCCAGTACTTC.

V usage is TRBV3-1 (or the pseudogene TRBV3-2) and J usage is TRBJ2-2; D remains ambiguous. The V end lost 2 bases, the J end lost 1 base, and 8 bases lay between the germline ends. Germline V gives CDR1 LGHDT, CDR2 YNNKEL (reference sequence). The length of the CDR3 is 15 residues. In nucleotides, the CDR3 is TGTGCCAGCAGCCAATGGGCAGGGAACACCGGGGAGCTGTTTTTT. Its translation: CASSQWAGNTGELFF.

This chain uses TRBV3-1 (or the pseudogene TRBV3-2) with TRBJ2-7, with 9 nucleotides matching TRBD1. J was trimmed by 3 bases and V by 4 bases; bases with no gene match: 7. Germline lookup yields CDR1 LGHDT and CDR2 YNNKEL (reference sequence). This CDR3 contains 15 residues. CDR3 region: CASSPLDRGFYEQYF. The DNA for the CDR3 is TGTGCCAGCAGCCCGTTGGACAGGGGTTTCTACGAGCAGTACTTC.

CDR3 in DNA: TGTGCCAGCTCACCACCCCCCAGGTTTGTGAAAGAGACCCAGTACTTC. It encodes CASSPPPRFVKETQYF. The chain has TRBV18 and TRBJ2-5; D is unclear. The V gene's germline CDR1 is KGHSH and CDR2 LQKENI. V was pared by 0 bases and J by 3 bases, with 14 bases between. CDR3 length equals 16 residues.

In DNA, the CDR3 is TGTGCCAGCAGCATTAGCAGGGGAGAGACCCAGTACTTC. Translation gives CASSISRGETQYF. The chain combines TRBV7-9 with TRBJ2-5, with D perhaps TRBD1 (6 bases). Trimming removed 5 bases at V and 4 bases at J, with 11 bases between. Germline V gene lookup returns CDR1 SEHNR and CDR2 FQNEAQ (reference sequence). This CDR3 has 13 amino acids.

The genes are TRBV6-5 and TRBJ1-4; maybe TRBD1 (6 bases). The CDR3 length is 13 residues. The V end was cut by 10 bases, the J end by 7 bases, with 16 bases between. CDR1 MNHEY and CDR2 SVGAGI come from the germline V gene. CDR3 coding DNA: TGTGCCACCCAGGACAGATATTTTGAAAAACTGTTTTTT. This gives the protein CATQDRYFEKLFF.

The chain couples TRBV28 to TRBJ1-5, with D possibly matching TRBD1 (6 bases). This CDR3 has 16 amino acids. Trimming took 5 bases from V and 4 from J, leaving 18 bases between them. Germline CDR1 MDHEN, CDR2 SYDVKM. Here the CDR3 reads CASSNPTGSVNQPQHF. The CDR3 DNA reads TGTGCCAGCAGTAATCCGACAGGTTCCGTTAATCAGCCCCAGCATTTT.

The J gene is TRBJ2-2, the V gene TRBV30; 7 nucleotides line up with TRBD1. Germline V lookup: CDR1 GTSNPN, CDR2 SVGIG (reference sequence). The CDR3 is 17 residues long. Trimming took 0 bases from V and 6 from J; bases not matched to a gene: 13. The chain's CDR3 is CAWSVRDSLFPAGELFF. CDR3 nucleotide sequence: TGTGCCTGGAGTGTTCGGGACAGCCTATTCCCTGCCGGGGAGCTGTTTTTT.

The chain uses TRBV6-6 and TRBJ2-1, with TRBD2 as a possible D gene (6 bases). This CDR3 contains 15 residues. Germline assignment: CDR1 MNHNY and CDR2 SVGAGI (reference sequence). With 6 bases removed from V and 4 bases from J, the gap between germline ends came to 16 bases. The CDR3 DNA follows: TGTGCCAGCAGGGACACAGCGGGTCCTTACAATGAGCAGTTCTTC. It yields the protein CASRDTAGPYNEQFF.

The chain combines TRBV2 with TRBJ2-1, with 7 bases identical to TRBD2. The CDR3 is 14 amino acids. The V segment lost 6 bases and the J segment 7 bases; nucleotides outside the gene matches: 9. Germline V gene data show CDR1 as SNHLY and CDR2 as FYNNEI. The CDR3 loop reads CASRPLADRNEQFF. The DNA of the CDR3 is TGTGCCAGCAGGCCCCTAGCGGATCGGAATGAGCAGTTCTTC.

This clone has just a few counts. This chain uses TRBV11-2 with TRBJ2-7; a weak D match, TRBD1 (5 bases). Germline CDR1 is SGHAT and CDR2 is FQNNGV. The CDR3 runs to 15 residues. The ends were cut back, 0 bases at V and 2 bases at J, with 11 bases in the middle. The CDR3 loop is CASSLEGREAYEQYF. As DNA, the CDR3 is TGTGCCAGCAGCTTAGAGGGCAGGGAAGCCTACGAGCAGTACTTC.

V gene TRBV6-5 combines with J gene TRBJ2-7, with D maybe TRBD1 (5 bases). CDR3 length: 14 residues. Deletions cut 2 bases from V and 2 bases from J, with 10 bases between. Germline V gene lookup returns CDR1 MNHEY and CDR2 SVGAGI. CDR3 in DNA: TGTGCCAGCAGTTACGCAGGGATGGCCTACGAGCAGTACTTC. Translated, it gives CASSYAGMAYEQYF.

This chain joins TRBV11-3 and TRBJ2-1, with TRBD2 matching over 8 bases. This CDR3 contains 16 residues. V was clipped by 0 bases and J by 9 bases; unmatched bases: 10. Germline values: CDR1 SGHNT, CDR2 YENEEA. CDR3 amino acids: CASSLEAGGDLGEQFF. The CDR3 DNA sequence: TGTGCCAGCAGCTTAGAGGCCGGGGGGGACTTAGGTGAGCAGTTCTTC.

The CDR3 DNA is TGTGCCAGCAGCTCCTGGGAGGCTTCGTACAATGAGCAGTTCTTC. It yields the protein CASSSWEASYNEQFF. V gene TRBV7-9 combines with J gene TRBJ2-1; D perhaps matches TRBD2 (6 bases). This CDR3 has 15 residues. Trimming removed 4 bases from V and 4 bases from J, with 14 bases in between. In germline, CDR1 is SEHNR, CDR2 FQNEAQ (reference sequence).

The chain uses TRBV6-2 or TRBV6-3 and TRBJ1-4; D gene ambiguous. Germline CDR1 and CDR2: MNHEY and SVGEGT. The germline V and J ends were trimmed by 1 base and 7 bases, with 13 bases remaining between them. The CDR3 totals 15 residues. DNA of the CDR3: TGTGCCAGCAGTTACTTCCAGGCCGGGAGTGAAAAACTGTTTTTT. Its protein is CASSYFQAGSEKLFF.

The chain is built from TRBV5-4 and TRBJ1-2; tentatively, D is TRBD1 (6 bases). Trimming left V 0 bases short and J 8 bases short, with 14 bases between. The germline gives CDR1 SGHNT, CDR2 YYREEE (reference sequence). The CDR3 spans 14 residues. CDR3 amino acids: CASSLDITGLGYTF. The CDR3 nucleotides read TGTGCCAGCAGCTTGGATATCACAGGGCTCGGCTACACCTTC. Filled out from reference TRBV5-4 and TRBJ1-2, the complete variable domain reads ETGVTQSPTHLIKTRGQQVTLRCSSQSGHNTVSWYQQALGQGPQFIFQYYREEENGRGNFPPRFSGLQFPNYSSELNVNALELDDSALYLCASSLDITGLGYTFGSGTRLTVV.

The chain carries TRBV5-1 and TRBJ2-5; 8 bases align to TRBD1. J gave up 1 base and V 1 base, and 9 bases lay outside the gene matches. The CDR3 contains 17 residues. CDR1 and CDR2 (germline): SGHRS, YFSETQ. This chain's CDR3 is CASSLKTRGQVQETQYF. The CDR3 nucleotides are TGCGCCAGCAGCTTGAAAACCCGGGGACAGGTCCAAGAGACCCAGTACTTC.

This clone was counted between two and nine times. This chain uses TRBV7-6 with TRBJ2-1; 11 bases line up with TRBD2. J gave up 9 bases and V 1 base, and 5 bases lay outside the gene matches. The CDR3 length is 15 residues. Looked up from germline, CDR1 is SGHVS and CDR2 is FNYEAQ. The CDR3 DNA reads TGTGCCAGCAGCTTAGATAGCGGGGGGGCCACTGAGCAGTTCTTC. Protein sequence: CASSLDSGGATEQFF.

The gene calls are TRBV5-1 and TRBJ1-1; TRBD1 agrees at 10 bases. The CDR3 contains 15 residues. The J segment lost 1 base and the V segment lost 3 bases, leaving 3 bases of the junction unmatched. Germline assignment: CDR1 SGHRS and CDR2 YFSETQ. The CDR3 coding sequence is TGCGCCAGCAGCTCTAGGGACAGGGGGAACACTGAAGCTTTCTTT. The encoded protein is CASSSRDRGNTEAFF.

J is TRBJ2-5 and V is TRBV6-5; 10 bases fit TRBD1. The V gene's germline CDR1 is MNHEY and CDR2 SVGAGI. This CDR3 comprises 15 residues. After removal of 6 bases from V and 5 bases from J, the junction contained 9 bases not matched to a gene. CDR3 in amino acids: CASSPDRGPGETQYF. The CDR3 DNA follows: TGTGCCAGCAGCCCAGACAGGGGGCCGGGGGAGACCCAGTACTTC.

The table lists this clone with a count of one. The gene calls are TRBV5-1 and TRBJ1-1, with 9 bases matching TRBD1. The CDR3 extends over 13 amino acids. CDR1 is SGHRS, CDR2 YFSETQ, per germline. The ends lost 7 bases at V and 1 base at J; junction bases unmatched: 2. The DNA of the CDR3 is TGCGCCAGCGGGGGACAGGGGAACACTGAAGCTTTCTTT. Amino acids: CASGGQGNTEAFF.

CDR3 DNA: TGTGCCAGCAGCTCCACACAGGGGGTACATGGCTACACCTTC. Translating gives CASSSTQGVHGYTF. The chain couples TRBV11-1 to TRBJ1-2; 8 bases are a match to TRBD1. Germline lookup yields CDR1 SGHAT and CDR2 FQDESV (reference sequence). The CDR3 extends over 14 amino acids. J gave up 6 bases and V 4 bases, and 7 bases lay outside the gene matches. Using reference TRBV11-1 and TRBJ1-2 for the parts outside the CDR3, the full variable domain is EAEVAQSPRYKITEKSQAVAFWCDPISGHATLYWYRQILGQGPELLVQFQDESVVDDSQLPKDRFSAERLKGVDSTLKIQPAELGDSAMYLCASSSTQGVHGYTFGSGTRLTVV.

This clone has just a few counts. V gene TRBV4-2 combines with J gene TRBJ1-2; the D gene is possibly TRBD1 (6 bases). V lost 2 bases and J lost 4, with 17 bases in between. The CDR3 is 16 amino acids. Germline assignment: CDR1 LGHNA and CDR2 YNFKEQ. The CDR3 region has the DNA TGTGCCAGCAGCCAAAAGACAGGAGAAATAGGCTATGGCTACACCTTC. Translated: CASSQKTGEIGYGYTF.